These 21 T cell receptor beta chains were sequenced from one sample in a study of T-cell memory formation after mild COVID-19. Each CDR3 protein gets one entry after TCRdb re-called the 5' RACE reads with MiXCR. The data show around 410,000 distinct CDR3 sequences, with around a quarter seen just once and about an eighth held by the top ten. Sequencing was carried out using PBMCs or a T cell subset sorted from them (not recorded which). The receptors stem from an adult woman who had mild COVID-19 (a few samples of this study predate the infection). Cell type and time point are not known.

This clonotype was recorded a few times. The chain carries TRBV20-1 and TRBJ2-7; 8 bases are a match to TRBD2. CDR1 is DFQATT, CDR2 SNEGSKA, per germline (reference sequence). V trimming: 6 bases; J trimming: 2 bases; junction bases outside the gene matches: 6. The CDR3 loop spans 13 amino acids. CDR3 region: CSAPSGYPYEQYF. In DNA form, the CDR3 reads TGCAGTGCCCCTAGCGGGTATCCCTACGAGCAGTACTTC.

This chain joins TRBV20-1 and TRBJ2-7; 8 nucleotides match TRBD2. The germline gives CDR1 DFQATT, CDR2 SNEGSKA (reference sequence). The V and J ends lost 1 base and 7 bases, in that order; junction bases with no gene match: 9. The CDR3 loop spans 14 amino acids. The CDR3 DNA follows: TGCAGTGCTAGAGCTAACGGGAGGGGAGGTGAGCAGTACTTC. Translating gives CSARANGRGGEQYF.

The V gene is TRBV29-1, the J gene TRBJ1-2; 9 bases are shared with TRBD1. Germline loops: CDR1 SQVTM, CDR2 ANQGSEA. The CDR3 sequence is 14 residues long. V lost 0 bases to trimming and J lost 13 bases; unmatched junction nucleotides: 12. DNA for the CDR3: TGCAGCGTTGAAGAGGCCCCGGGACAGGGCTCGTTCACCTTC. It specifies CSVEEAPGQGSFTF.

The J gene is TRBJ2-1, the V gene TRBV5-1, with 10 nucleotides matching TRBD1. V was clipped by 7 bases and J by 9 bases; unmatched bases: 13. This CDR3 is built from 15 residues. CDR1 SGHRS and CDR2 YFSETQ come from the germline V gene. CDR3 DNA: TGCGCCAGCCACTTTCCCCGGACAGGGGGGAGTGAGCAGTTCTTC. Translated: CASHFPRTGGSEQFF.

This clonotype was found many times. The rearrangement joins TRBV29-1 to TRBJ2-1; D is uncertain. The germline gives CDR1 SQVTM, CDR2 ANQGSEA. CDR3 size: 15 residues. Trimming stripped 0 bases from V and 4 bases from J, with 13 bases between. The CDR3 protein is CSVEEASPPYNEQFF. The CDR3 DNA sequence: TGCAGCGTTGAAGAGGCGTCCCCACCGTACAATGAGCAGTTCTTC.

The CDR3 reads CASSHWTANTEAFF. DNA for the CDR3: TGTGCCAGCAGCCATTGGACAGCGAACACTGAAGCTTTCTTT. V and J are TRBV7-2 and TRBJ1-1, with a possible D match to TRBD1 (6 bases). Between the trimmed V and J ends, which lost 5 bases and 1 base, there was a span of 11 bases. CDR3 length: 14 amino acids. In germline, CDR1 is SGHTA, CDR2 FQGNSA.

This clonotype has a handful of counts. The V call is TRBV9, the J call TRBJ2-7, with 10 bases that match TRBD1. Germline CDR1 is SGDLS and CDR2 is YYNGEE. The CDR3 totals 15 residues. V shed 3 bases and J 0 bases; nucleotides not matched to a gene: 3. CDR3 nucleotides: TGTGCCAGCAGCGCGACAGGGGGCAGCTCCTACGAGCAGTACTTC. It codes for CASSATGGSSYEQYF.

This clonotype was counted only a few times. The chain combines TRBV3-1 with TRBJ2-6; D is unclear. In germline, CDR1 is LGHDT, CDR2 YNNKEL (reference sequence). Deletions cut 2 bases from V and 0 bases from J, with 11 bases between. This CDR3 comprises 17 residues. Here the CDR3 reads CASSQSGRISGANVLTF. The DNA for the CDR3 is TGTGCCAGCAGCCAATCCGGCAGAATCTCTGGGGCCAACGTCCTGACTTTC.

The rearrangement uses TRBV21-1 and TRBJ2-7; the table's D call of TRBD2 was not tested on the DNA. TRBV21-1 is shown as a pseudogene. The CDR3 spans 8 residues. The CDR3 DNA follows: TGTGCCAGCAGGGGGAGGTACTTC. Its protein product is CASRGRYF.

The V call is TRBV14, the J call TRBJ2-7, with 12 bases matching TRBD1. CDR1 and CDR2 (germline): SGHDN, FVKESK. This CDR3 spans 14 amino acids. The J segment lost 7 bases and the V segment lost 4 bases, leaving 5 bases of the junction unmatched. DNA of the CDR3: TGTGCCAGCAGCCGGGACAGGGGGCTAGGTGAGCAGTACTTC. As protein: CASSRDRGLGEQYF.

CDR3 in amino acids: CSADRTYEQYF. The CDR3 coding sequence is TGCAGTGCTGACAGGACCTACGAGCAGTACTTC. The J gene is TRBJ2-7, the V gene TRBV20-1; D possibly corresponds to TRBD1 (6 bases). The CDR3 has 11 residues. Looked up from germline, CDR1 is DFQATT and CDR2 is SNEGSKA (reference sequence). V lost 5 bases to trimming and J lost 2 bases, with 7 bases between them.

The CDR3: CASSLGPDPPSYEQYF. The DNA of the CDR3 is TGTGCCAGCAGTTTAGGGCCGGACCCTCCCTCCTACGAGCAGTACTTC. The chain combines TRBV27 with TRBJ2-7, with unresolved D. From germline, CDR1 is MNHEY and CDR2 SMNVEV (reference sequence). The CDR3 runs to 16 residues. Trimming took off 2 bases at V and 0 bases at J, with 14 bases between the two ends.

The CDR3 protein is CASSRRSAEAFF. Written as DNA, the CDR3 is TGTGCCAGCAGCCGCAGGAGTGCTGAAGCTTTCTTT. The V and J genes are TRBV12-3 or TRBV12-4 and TRBJ1-1; no reliable D call. V dropped 6 bases and J dropped 6 bases, with 11 bases sitting between them. The CDR3 is 12 residues long.

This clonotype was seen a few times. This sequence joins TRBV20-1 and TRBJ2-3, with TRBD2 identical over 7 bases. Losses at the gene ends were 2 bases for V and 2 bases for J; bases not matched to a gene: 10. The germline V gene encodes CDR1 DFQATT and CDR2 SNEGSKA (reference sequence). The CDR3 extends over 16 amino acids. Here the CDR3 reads CSARWASGALTDTQYF. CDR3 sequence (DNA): TGCAGTGCTAGATGGGCTAGCGGAGCCCTCACAGATACGCAGTATTTT.

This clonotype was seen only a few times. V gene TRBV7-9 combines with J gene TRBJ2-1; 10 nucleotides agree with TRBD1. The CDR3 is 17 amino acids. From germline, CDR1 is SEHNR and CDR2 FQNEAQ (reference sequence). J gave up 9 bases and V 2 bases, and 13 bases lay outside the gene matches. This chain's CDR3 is CASSLWEGTGAFSEQFF. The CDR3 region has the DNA TGTGCCAGCAGCTTATGGGAGGGGACAGGGGCATTTAGTGAGCAGTTCTTC.

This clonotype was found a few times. Written as DNA, the CDR3 is TGCGCCAGCAGCTCAACAGGGGGGTTTTCCTACGAGCAGTACTTC. Protein: CASSSTGGFSYEQYF. The chain employs TRBV5-1 and TRBJ2-7; 8 bases map to TRBD1. Germline V lookup: CDR1 SGHRS, CDR2 YFSETQ. The CDR3 has 15 amino acids. V was pared by 3 bases and J by 1 base, with 6 bases of the junction left unmatched. Looking up the rest from reference TRBV5-1 and TRBJ2-7 gives the full variable domain: KAGVTQTPRYLIKTRGQQVTLSCSPISGHRSVSWYQQTPGQGLQFLFEYFSETQRNKGNFPGRFSGRQFSNSRSEMNVSTLELGDSALYLCASSSTGGFSYEQYFGPGTRLTVT.

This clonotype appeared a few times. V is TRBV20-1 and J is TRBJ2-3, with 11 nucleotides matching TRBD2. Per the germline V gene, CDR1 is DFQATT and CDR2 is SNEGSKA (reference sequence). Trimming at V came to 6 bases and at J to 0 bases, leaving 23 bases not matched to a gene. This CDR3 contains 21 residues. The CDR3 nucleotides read TGCAGTGCCCTTACCTCCGGGACTAGCGGACAAACACCCCGTAGCACAGATACGCAGTATTTT. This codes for CSALTSGTSGQTPRSTDTQYF.

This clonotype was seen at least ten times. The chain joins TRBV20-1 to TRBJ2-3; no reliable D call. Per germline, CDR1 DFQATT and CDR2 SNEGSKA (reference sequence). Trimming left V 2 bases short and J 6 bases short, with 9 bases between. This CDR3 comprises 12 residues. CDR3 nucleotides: TGCAGTGCTAGAATACCCGGGGATACGCAGTATTTT. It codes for CSARIPGDTQYF.

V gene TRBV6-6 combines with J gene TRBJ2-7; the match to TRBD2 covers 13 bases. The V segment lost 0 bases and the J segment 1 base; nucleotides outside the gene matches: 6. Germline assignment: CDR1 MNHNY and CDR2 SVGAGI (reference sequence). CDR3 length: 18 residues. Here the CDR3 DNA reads TGTGCCAGCAGTTACTCTGGACCGACTAGCGGGGGGTCCTACGAGCAGTACTTC. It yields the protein CASSYSGPTSGGSYEQYF.

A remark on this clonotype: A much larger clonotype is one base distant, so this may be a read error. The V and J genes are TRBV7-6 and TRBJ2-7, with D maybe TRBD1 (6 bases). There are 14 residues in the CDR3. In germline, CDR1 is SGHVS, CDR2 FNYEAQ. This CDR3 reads CASSLDQGWYELYF. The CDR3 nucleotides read TGTGCCAGCAGCTTAGACCAGGGGTGGTACGAGCTGTACTTC.

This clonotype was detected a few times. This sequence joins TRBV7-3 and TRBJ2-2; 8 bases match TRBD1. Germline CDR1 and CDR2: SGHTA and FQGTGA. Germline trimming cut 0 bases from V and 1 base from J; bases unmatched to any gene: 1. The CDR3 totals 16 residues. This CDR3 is CASSLTGTGNTGELFF. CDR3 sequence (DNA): TGTGCCAGCAGCTTAACCGGGACAGGGAACACCGGGGAGCTGTTTTTT.